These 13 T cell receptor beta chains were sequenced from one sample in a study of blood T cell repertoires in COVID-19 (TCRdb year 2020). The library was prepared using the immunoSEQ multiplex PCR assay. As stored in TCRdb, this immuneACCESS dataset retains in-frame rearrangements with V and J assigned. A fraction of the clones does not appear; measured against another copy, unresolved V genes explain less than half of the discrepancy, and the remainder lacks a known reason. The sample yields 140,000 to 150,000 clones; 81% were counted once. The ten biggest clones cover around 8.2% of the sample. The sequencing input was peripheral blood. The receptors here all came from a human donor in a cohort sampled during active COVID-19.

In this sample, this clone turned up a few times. The CDR3 region has the DNA TGTGCCAGTAGTACGGGACAGACGAGTAATGAAAAACTGTTTTTT. This sequence encodes CASSTGQTSNEKLFF. The chain joins TRBV19 to TRBJ1-4; 7 bases align to TRBD1. Losses at the gene ends were 4 bases for V and 4 bases for J; bases not matched to a gene: 6. In germline, CDR1 is LNHDA, CDR2 SQIVND (reference sequence). The CDR3 extends over 15 amino acids.

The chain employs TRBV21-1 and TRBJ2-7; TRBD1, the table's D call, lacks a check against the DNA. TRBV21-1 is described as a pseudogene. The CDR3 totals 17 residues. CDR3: CASSKEGFGPFSYEQYF. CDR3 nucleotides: TGTGCCAGCAGCAAAGAGGGGTTTGGGCCTTTCTCCTACGAGCAGTACTTC.

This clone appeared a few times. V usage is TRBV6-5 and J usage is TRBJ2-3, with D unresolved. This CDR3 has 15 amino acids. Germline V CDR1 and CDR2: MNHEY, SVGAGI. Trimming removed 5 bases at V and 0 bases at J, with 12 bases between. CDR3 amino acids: CASSPRLSSTDTQYF. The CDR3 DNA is TGTGCCAGCAGTCCCCGACTGTCGAGCACAGATACGCAGTATTTT.

The CDR3: CASSSKRGNQPQHF. The CDR3 DNA reads TGTGCCAGTAGTTCGAAAAGGGGGAATCAGCCCCAGCATTTT. V gene TRBV19 combines with J gene TRBJ1-5, with a weak D call TRBD1 (6 bases). CDR3 length equals 14 residues. CDR1 and CDR2 (germline): LNHDA, SQIVND (reference sequence). V was pared by 5 bases and J by 4 bases, with 12 bases between.

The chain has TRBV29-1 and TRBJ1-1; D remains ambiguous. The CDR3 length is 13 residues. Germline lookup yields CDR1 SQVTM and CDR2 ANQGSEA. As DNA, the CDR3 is TGCAGTCAAGTAGCCCTCAGGAACACTGAAGCTTTCTTT. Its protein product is CSQVALRNTEAFF.

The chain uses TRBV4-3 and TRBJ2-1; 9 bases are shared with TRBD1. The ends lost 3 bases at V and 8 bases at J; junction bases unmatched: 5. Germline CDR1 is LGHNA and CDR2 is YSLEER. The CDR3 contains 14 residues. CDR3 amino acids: CASSHRTGVDEQFF. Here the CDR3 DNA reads TGCGCCAGCAGCCATCGGACAGGGGTCGATGAGCAGTTCTTC.

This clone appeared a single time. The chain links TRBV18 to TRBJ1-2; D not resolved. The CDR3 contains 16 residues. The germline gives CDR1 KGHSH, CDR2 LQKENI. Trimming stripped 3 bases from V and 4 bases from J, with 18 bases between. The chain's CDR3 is CASSPPTRTLFYGYTF. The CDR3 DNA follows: TGTGCCAGCTCACCCCCGACACGCACCCTCTTCTATGGCTACACCTTC.

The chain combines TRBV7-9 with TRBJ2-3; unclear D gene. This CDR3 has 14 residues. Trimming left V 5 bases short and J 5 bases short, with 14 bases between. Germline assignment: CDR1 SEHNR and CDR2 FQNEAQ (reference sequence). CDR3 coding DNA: TGTGCCAGCAGCCCCCGAGAGCGACGAGATACGCAGTATTTT. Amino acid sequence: CASSPRERRDTQYF.

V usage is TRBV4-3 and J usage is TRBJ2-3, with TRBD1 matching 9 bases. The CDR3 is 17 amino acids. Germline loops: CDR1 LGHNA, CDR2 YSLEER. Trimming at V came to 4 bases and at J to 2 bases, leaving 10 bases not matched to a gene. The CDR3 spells CASSPEYRGPYTDTQYF. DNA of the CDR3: TGCGCCAGCAGCCCAGAATACAGGGGGCCCTACACAGATACGCAGTATTTT.

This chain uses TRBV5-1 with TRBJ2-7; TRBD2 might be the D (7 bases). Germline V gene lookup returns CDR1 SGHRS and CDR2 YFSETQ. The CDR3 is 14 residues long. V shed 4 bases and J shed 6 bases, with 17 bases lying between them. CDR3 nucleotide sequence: TGCGCCAGCAGCCAACAGGGAGGGGAAGCCGAGCAGTACTTC. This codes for CASSQQGGEAEQYF.

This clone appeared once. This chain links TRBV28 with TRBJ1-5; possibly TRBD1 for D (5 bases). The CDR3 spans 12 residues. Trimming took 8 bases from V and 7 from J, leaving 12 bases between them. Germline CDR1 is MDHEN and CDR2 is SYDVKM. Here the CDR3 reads CASRGEGQPQHF. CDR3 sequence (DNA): TGTGCCAGCCGGGGGGAGGGGCAGCCCCAGCATTTT.

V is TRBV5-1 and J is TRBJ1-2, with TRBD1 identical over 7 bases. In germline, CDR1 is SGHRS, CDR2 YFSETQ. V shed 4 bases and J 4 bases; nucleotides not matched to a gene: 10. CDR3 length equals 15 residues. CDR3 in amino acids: CASSPGVTGIYGYTF. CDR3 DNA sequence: TGCGCCAGCAGCCCAGGGGTGACAGGGATCTATGGCTACACCTTC. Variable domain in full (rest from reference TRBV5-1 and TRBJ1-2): KAGVTQTPRYLIKTRGQQVTLSCSPISGHRSVSWYQQTPGQGLQFLFEYFSETQRNKGNFPGRFSGRQFSNSRSEMNVSTLELGDSALYLCASSPGVTGIYGYTFGSGTRLTVV.

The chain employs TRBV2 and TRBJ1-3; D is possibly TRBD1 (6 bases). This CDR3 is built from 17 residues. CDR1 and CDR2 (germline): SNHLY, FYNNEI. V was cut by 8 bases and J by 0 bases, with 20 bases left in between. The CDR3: CASPPLDSLSSGNTIYF. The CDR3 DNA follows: TGTGCCAGCCCTCCTCTGGACAGCCTGAGCTCTGGAAACACCATATATTTT.